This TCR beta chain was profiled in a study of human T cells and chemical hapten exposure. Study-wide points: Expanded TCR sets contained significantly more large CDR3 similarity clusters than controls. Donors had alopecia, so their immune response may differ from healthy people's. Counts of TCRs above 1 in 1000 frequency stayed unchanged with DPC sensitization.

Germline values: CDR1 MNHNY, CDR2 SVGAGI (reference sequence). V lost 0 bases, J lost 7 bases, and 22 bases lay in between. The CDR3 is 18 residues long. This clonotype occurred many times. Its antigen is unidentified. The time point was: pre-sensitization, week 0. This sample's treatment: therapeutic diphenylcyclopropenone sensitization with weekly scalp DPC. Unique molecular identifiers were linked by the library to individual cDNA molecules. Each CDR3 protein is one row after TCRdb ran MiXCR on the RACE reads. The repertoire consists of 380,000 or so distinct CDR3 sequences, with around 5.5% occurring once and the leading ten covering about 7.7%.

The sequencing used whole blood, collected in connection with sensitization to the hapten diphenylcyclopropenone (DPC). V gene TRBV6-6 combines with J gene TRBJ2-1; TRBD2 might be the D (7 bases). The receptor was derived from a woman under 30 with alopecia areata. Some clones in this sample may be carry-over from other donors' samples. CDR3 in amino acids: CASSYSLTGGGPGNEQFF. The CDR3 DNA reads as TGTGCCAGCAGTTACTCTCTGACTGGCGGGGGCCCCGGGAATGAGCAGTTCTTC.